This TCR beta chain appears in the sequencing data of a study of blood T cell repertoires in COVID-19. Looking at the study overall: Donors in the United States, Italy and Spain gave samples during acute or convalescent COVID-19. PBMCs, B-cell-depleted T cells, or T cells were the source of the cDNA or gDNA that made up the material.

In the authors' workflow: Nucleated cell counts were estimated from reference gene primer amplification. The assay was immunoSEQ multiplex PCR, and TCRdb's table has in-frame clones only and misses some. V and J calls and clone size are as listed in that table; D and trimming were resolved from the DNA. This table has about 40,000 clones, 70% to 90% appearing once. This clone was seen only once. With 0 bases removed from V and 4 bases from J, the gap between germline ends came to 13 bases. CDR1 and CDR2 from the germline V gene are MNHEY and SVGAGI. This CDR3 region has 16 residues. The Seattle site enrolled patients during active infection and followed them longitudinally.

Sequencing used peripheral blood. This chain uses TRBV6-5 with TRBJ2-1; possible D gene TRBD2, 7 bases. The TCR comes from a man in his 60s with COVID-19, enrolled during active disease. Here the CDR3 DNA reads TGTGCCAGCAGTTACTCGAGGGGGGGGCTGTACAATGAGCAGTTCTTC. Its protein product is CASSYSRGGLYNEQFF.